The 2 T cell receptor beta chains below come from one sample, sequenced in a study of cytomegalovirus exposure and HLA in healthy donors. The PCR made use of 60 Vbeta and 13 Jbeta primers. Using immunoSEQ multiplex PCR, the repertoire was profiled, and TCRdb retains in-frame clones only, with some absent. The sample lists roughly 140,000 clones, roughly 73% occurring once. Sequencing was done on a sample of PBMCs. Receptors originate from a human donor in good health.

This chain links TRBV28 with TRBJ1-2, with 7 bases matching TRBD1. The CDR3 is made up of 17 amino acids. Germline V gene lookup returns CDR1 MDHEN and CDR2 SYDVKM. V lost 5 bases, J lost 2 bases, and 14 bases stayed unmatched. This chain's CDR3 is CASSNMKVRGSNYGYTF. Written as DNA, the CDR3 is TGTGCCAGCAGTAACATGAAAGTCAGGGGGTCCAACTATGGCTACACCTTC.

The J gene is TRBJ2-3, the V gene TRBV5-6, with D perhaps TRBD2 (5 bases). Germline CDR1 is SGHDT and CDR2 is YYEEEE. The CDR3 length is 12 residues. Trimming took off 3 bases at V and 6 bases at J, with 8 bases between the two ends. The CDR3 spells CASSYGVDTQYF. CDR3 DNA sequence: TGTGCCAGCAGCTACGGGGTGGATACGCAGTATTTT.